The rows below give T cell receptor beta chains drawn from one sample of a study of metastatic and nonmetastatic thyroid tumors. TCRdb ran MiXCR on the PCR reads. The sample holds tens of thousands of clones, roughly 19% seen once. Sequenced: blood. These TCRs come from a female donor with papillary thyroid cancer or a benign thyroid nodule (not recorded which). Some clones in this sample may be carry-over from other donors' samples. Both conserved end residues are part of each CDR3. The D gene is left open where the match is weak. Some rows mark clone size as missing; the rest say once, few, many or name a class of expanded clone.

many	TRBV5-5	TRBJ1-4	.	CASSFRGFNEKLFF	TGTGCCAGCAGCTTTAGGGGTTTTAATGAAAAACTGTTTTTT
once	TRBV5-1	TRBJ2-7	.	CASSLWQGHDEQYF	TGCGCCAGCAGCTTGTGGCAGGGGCACGACGAGCAGTACTTC
many	TRBV2	TRBJ1-3	.	CASSEAALSGNTIYF	TGTGCCAGCAGTGAAGCTGCGCTCTCTGGAAACACCATATATTTT
many	TRBV2	TRBJ1-2	.	CASSLQSQEGYTF	TGTGCCAGCAGTCTACAGTCCCAAGAGGGCTACACCTTC
medium-sized	TRBV6-5	TRBJ2-6	.	CASSYGGTISGANVLTF	TGTGCCAGCAGTTATGGAGGGACGATCTCTGGGGCCAACGTCCTGACTTTC
few	TRBV28	TRBJ1-5	TRBD1	CASSPDRGSQPQHF	TGTGCCAGCAGCCCCGACAGGGGAAGTCAGCCCCAGCATTTT
few	TRBV6-1	TRBJ1-2	.	CASSELGDYGYTF	TGTGCCAGCAGTGAACTAGGGGACTATGGCTACACCTTC
many	TRBV18	TRBJ2-3	.	CASSPLGQTDTQYF	TGTGCCAGCTCACCCCTAGGACAGACAGATACGCAGTATTTT
.	TRBV18	TRBJ1-2	TRBD1	CASSQTGTGNGYTF	TGTGCCAGCTCACAAACCGGGACAGGGAATGGCTACACCTTC
few	TRBV6-6	TRBJ1-1	.	CASSYQESRTEAFF	TGTGCCAGCAGTTACCAGGAAAGCAGGACTGAAGCTTTCTTT
many	TRBV4-2	TRBJ1-5	.	CASSQVGSTSNQPQHF	TGTGCCAGCAGCCAAGTCGGCTCGACTAGCAATCAGCCCCAGCATTTT
.	TRBV11-2	TRBJ2-1	TRBD2	CASSARTSEVHNEQFF	TGTGCCAGCAGCGCGCGGACTAGCGAGGTCCACAATGAGCAGTTCTTC
.	TRBV12-3/TRBV12-4	TRBJ2-1	.	CASGYRGYEQFF	TGTGCCAGCGGGTATAGGGGGTATGAGCAGTTCTTC
few	TRBV25-1	TRBJ2-2	TRBD2	CASSGLAGTTGELFF	TGTGCCAGCAGTGGGCTAGCGGGAACCACCGGGGAGCTGTTTTTT
.	TRBV7-2	TRBJ2-1	TRBD2	CASSLQGSSGRASYNEQFF	TGTGCCAGCAGCTTACAGGGGTCGAGCGGGAGGGCCAGTTACAATGAGCAGTTCTTC
medium-sized	TRBV19	TRBJ2-2	.	CASSKGGTGELFF	TGTGCCAGTAGTAAGGGGGGGACCGGGGAGCTGTTTTTT
.	TRBV2	TRBJ2-3	TRBD2	CASSGLAGDTDTQYF	TGTGCCAGCAGTGGACTAGCGGGAGACACAGATACGCAGTATTTT
many	TRBV2	TRBJ2-7	TRBD2	CASSDTGRESEQYF	TGTGCCAGCAGTGATACCGGGAGGGAGTCCGAGCAGTACTTC
medium-sized	TRBV12-3/TRBV12-4	TRBJ2-7	TRBD2	CASSWDGGAYEQYF	TGTGCCAGCAGTTGGGACGGGGGGGCCTACGAGCAGTACTTC
.	TRBV6-5	TRBJ1-2	.	CASSYGRVRYGYTF	TGTGCCAGCAGTTACGGCAGGGTGCGCTATGGCTACACCTTC
.	TRBV6-2/TRBV6-3	TRBJ1-2	.	CASLSGTVYGYTF	TGTGCCAGCCTTTCCGGGACGGTATATGGCTACACCTTC
many	TRBV6-5	TRBJ2-5	.	CASSYGGETQYF	TGTGCCAGCAGTTACGGCGGGGAGACCCAGTACTTC
many	TRBV11-2	TRBJ2-2	.	CASSLAGAGELFF	TGTGCCAGCAGCTTAGCCGGGGCCGGGGAGCTGTTTTTT
.	TRBV19	TRBJ2-1	TRBD2	CASSRPGEGVNEQFF	TGTGCCAGTAGCCGTCCGGGGGAGGGAGTTAATGAGCAGTTCTTC
few	TRBV13	TRBJ1-1	.	CASSENTEAFF	TGTGCCAGCAGCGAAAACACTGAAGCTTTCTTT
few	TRBV27	TRBJ1-5	.	CASSLREGQNQPQHF	TGTGCCAGCAGTTTAAGGGAGGGGCAGAATCAGCCCCAGCATTTT
many	TRBV7-3	TRBJ2-2	.	CASSLGPQTGELFF	TGTGCCAGCAGCCTTGGACCCCAAACCGGGGAGCTGTTTTTT
.	TRBV6-1	TRBJ2-3	TRBD1	CASHNRGPGDTQYF	TGTGCCAGCCATAACAGGGGGCCGGGAGATACGCAGTATTTT
many	TRBV11-2	TRBJ1-5	.	CASSVSDGRLNQPQHF	TGTGCCAGCAGCGTCTCTGACGGGCGGCTAAATCAGCCCCAGCATTTT
many	TRBV11-2	TRBJ2-5	.	CASSTNRRNYQETQYF	TGTGCCAGCAGCACGAACCGCAGGAATTACCAAGAGACCCAGTACTTC
many	TRBV6-1	TRBJ2-5	TRBD2	CASSGGGAGETQYF	TGTGCCAGCAGCGGCGGGGGGGCCGGAGAGACCCAGTACTTC
few	TRBV2	TRBJ1-5	.	CASSRQANQPQHF	TGTGCCAGCAGTAGGCAGGCCAATCAGCCCCAGCATTTT
.	TRBV12-3/TRBV12-4	TRBJ2-7	TRBD1	CASSFGTVKYEQYF	TGTGCCAGCAGTTTCGGGACAGTCAAATACGAGCAGTACTTC
few	TRBV29-1	TRBJ2-1	TRBD2	CSHRGSGNWDNEQFF	TGCAGCCATAGGGGTAGCGGGAATTGGGACAATGAGCAGTTCTTC
.	TRBV15	TRBJ1-5	.	CATSRDKGVQSAQHF	TGTGCCACCAGCAGAGATAAGGGGGTCCAATCAGCCCAGCATTTT
many	TRBV27	TRBJ1-4	.	CASSVQGRSNEKLFF	TGTGCCAGCAGTGTTCAGGGTCGATCTAATGAAAAACTGTTTTTT
.	TRBV11-2	TRBJ2-7	.	CASSLGGPSYEQYF	TGTGCCAGCAGCTTAGGTGGGCCTTCCTACGAGCAGTACTTC
medium-sized	TRBV6-1	TRBJ2-1	.	CASSENTRTYNEQFF	TGTGCCAGCAGTGAAAATACGAGAACCTACAATGAGCAGTTCTTC
few	TRBV6-1	TRBJ2-1	TRBD2	CASSVESGSGDEQFF	TGTGCCAGCAGTGTGGAGAGCGGGAGTGGGGATGAGCAGTTCTTC
many	TRBV5-6	TRBJ2-7	.	CASNYKGLTYEQYF	TGTGCCAGCAACTACAAGGGACTTACCTACGAGCAGTACTTC
.	TRBV6-1	TRBJ2-7	.	CASSPPWRAGPSHEQYF	TGTGCCAGCAGCCCTCCCTGGCGAGCCGGACCCTCGCACGAGCAGTACTTC
many	TRBV9	TRBJ2-5	.	CASSVGRGRAIQETQYF	TGTGCCAGCAGCGTAGGGAGGGGGAGGGCCATACAAGAGACCCAGTACTTC
medium-sized	TRBV6-1	TRBJ1-2	.	CASSEGDSYYYGYTF	TGTGCCAGCAGTGAAGGCGACTCCTACTACTATGGCTACACCTTC
medium-sized	TRBV12-3/TRBV12-4	TRBJ1-2	.	CASSHTAVSNYGYTF	TGTGCCAGCAGTCATACAGCTGTATCTAACTATGGCTACACCTTC
many	TRBV7-9	TRBJ2-7	TRBD2	CASSLLAGGPYEQYF	TGTGCCAGCAGCTTACTTGCGGGGGGACCTTACGAGCAGTACTTC